The rows below give T cell receptor beta chains drawn from one sample of a study of T cell responses to AZD1222 COVID-19 vaccine. The table came from immunoSEQ multiplex PCR; TCRdb's copy has only in-frame clones and leaves some out. The sample records roughly 120,000 clones, roughly 90% being singletons. The sample here was peripheral blood, taken on day 0 of AZD1222 vaccination. The source of these receptors is an adult in good health. Each CDR3 is given with its conserved first and last residue. Fields, in order: J gene, D gene, CDR3 length, clone size, V gene, CDR3 protein, CDR3 DNA. A D gene is named only where the DNA matches it firmly. Part of the rows lack a size; the others show once, few, many or a class for expanded clones.

j_gene: TRBJ1-2; d_gene: NA; len: 12; abundance: NA; v_gene: TRBV27; CDR3aa: CASRHTGGGYTF; CDR3nt: TGTGCCAGCAGACACACAGGTGGTGGCTACACCTTC
j_gene: TRBJ1-1; d_gene: NA; len: 15; abundance: NA; v_gene: TRBV28; CDR3aa: CASSLTVAGSTEAFF; CDR3nt: TGTGCCAGCAGCCTTACCGTTGCGGGGAGCACTGAAGCTTTCTTT
j_gene: TRBJ2-7; d_gene: TRBD2; len: 19; abundance: NA; v_gene: TRBV28; CDR3aa: CASSLFRYPNSGSGYEQYF; CDR3nt: TGTGCCAGCAGTTTATTCCGGTATCCCAATAGCGGGAGTGGTTACGAGCAGTACTTC
j_gene: TRBJ1-5; d_gene: TRBD1; len: 14; abundance: NA; v_gene: TRBV27; CDR3aa: CASSPGTVNQPQHF; CDR3nt: TGTGCCAGCAGTCCAGGGACAGTAAATCAGCCCCAGCATTTT
j_gene: TRBJ2-2; d_gene: NA; len: 18; abundance: NA; v_gene: TRBV6-2/TRBV6-3; CDR3aa: CASSYLSGGGPNTGELFF; CDR3nt: TGTGCCAGCAGTTACCTTAGCGGTGGGGGGCCGAACACCGGGGAGCTGTTTTTT
j_gene: TRBJ2-1; d_gene: TRBD2; len: 17; abundance: NA; v_gene: TRBV3-1/TRBV3-2; CDR3aa: CASSQDLGGGLGNEQFF; CDR3nt: TGTGCCAGCAGCCAAGATTTGGGGGGAGGGCTGGGAAATGAGCAGTTCTTC
j_gene: TRBJ2-1; d_gene: TRBD1; len: 18; abundance: once; v_gene: TRBV10-3; CDR3aa: CAISDAPGTGGSRNEQFF; CDR3nt: TGTGCCATCAGTGATGCGCCTGGGACAGGAGGGTCCAGGAATGAGCAGTTCTTC
j_gene: TRBJ1-4; d_gene: NA; len: 13; abundance: NA; v_gene: TRBV10-1; CDR3aa: CASSENPNEKLFF; CDR3nt: TGCGCCAGCAGTGAGAATCCTAATGAAAAACTGTTTTTT
j_gene: TRBJ2-3; d_gene: NA; len: 20; abundance: NA; v_gene: TRBV3-1/TRBV3-2; CDR3aa: CASSQPSLSVGISGTDTQYF; CDR3nt: TGTGCCAGCAGCCAACCCAGTCTTTCCGTCGGGATAAGCGGCACAGATACGCAGTATTTT
j_gene: TRBJ2-7; d_gene: TRBD2; len: 16; abundance: NA; v_gene: TRBV7-9; CDR3aa: CASSSTSGGAFNEQYF; CDR3nt: TGTGCCAGCAGCTCAACTAGCGGGGGGGCCTTCAACGAGCAGTACTTC
j_gene: TRBJ2-2; d_gene: NA; len: 14; abundance: NA; v_gene: TRBV2; CDR3aa: CASMGRVNSGELFF; CDR3nt: TGTGCCAGCATGGGACGGGTTAATTCCGGGGAGCTGTTTTTT
j_gene: TRBJ2-7; d_gene: TRBD2; len: 13; abundance: NA; v_gene: TRBV30; CDR3aa: CAWSVASGNEQYF; CDR3nt: TGTGCCTGGAGTGTGGCTAGCGGGAACGAGCAGTACTTC
j_gene: TRBJ2-7; d_gene: NA; len: 14; abundance: once; v_gene: TRBV9; CDR3aa: CASSVDSQTYEQYF; CDR3nt: TGTGCCAGCAGCGTAGACTCACAGACCTACGAGCAGTACTTC
j_gene: TRBJ2-7; d_gene: NA; len: 14; abundance: NA; v_gene: TRBV7-2; CDR3aa: CASSRAPSVYEQYF; CDR3nt: TGTGCCAGCAGCCGGGCCCCTTCCGTCTACGAGCAGTACTTC
j_gene: TRBJ1-6; d_gene: NA; len: 13; abundance: NA; v_gene: TRBV5-1; CDR3aa: CASSLELNSPLHF; CDR3nt: TGCGCCAGCAGCTTGGAGTTAAATTCACCCCTCCACTTT
j_gene: TRBJ1-1; d_gene: NA; len: 12; abundance: NA; v_gene: TRBV19; CDR3aa: CASRSRDNEAFF; CDR3nt: TGTGCCAGTAGGAGCCGGGACAATGAAGCTTTCTTT
j_gene: TRBJ1-2; d_gene: NA; len: 14; abundance: NA; v_gene: TRBV4-1; CDR3aa: CASSQAGQAYGYTF; CDR3nt: TGCGCCAGCAGCCAAGCGGGCCAGGCTTATGGCTACACCTTC
j_gene: TRBJ2-1; d_gene: TRBD2; len: 15; abundance: NA; v_gene: TRBV7-2; CDR3aa: CASSLSGGAYDEQFF; CDR3nt: TGTGCCAGCAGCTTAAGCGGGGGGGCATACGATGAGCAGTTCTTC
j_gene: TRBJ2-7; d_gene: TRBD1; len: 15; abundance: NA; v_gene: TRBV7-9; CDR3aa: CASSQRDRAGHEQYF; CDR3nt: TGTGCCAGCAGCCAACGGGACAGGGCCGGTCACGAGCAGTACTTC
j_gene: TRBJ2-1; d_gene: TRBD2; len: 15; abundance: NA; v_gene: TRBV3-1/TRBV3-2; CDR3aa: CASSQGWRGDNEQFF; CDR3nt: TGTGCCAGCAGCCAAGGTTGGCGGGGGGATAATGAGCAGTTCTTC
j_gene: TRBJ1-5; d_gene: TRBD1; len: 16; abundance: NA; v_gene: TRBV4-1; CDR3aa: CASSPRQGASNQPQHF; CDR3nt: TGCGCCAGCAGCCCGCGGCAGGGGGCGAGCAATCAGCCCCAGCATTTT
j_gene: TRBJ1-1; d_gene: NA; len: 14; abundance: NA; v_gene: TRBV15; CDR3aa: CATSGETANTEAFF; CDR3nt: TGTGCCACCAGCGGGGAAACAGCGAACACTGAAGCTTTCTTT
j_gene: TRBJ2-1; d_gene: TRBD2; len: 16; abundance: NA; v_gene: TRBV5-4; CDR3aa: CASSGGLAGTVNEQFF; CDR3nt: TGTGCCAGCAGCGGGGGACTAGCGGGAACCGTCAATGAGCAGTTCTTC
j_gene: TRBJ2-3; d_gene: TRBD1; len: 16; abundance: NA; v_gene: TRBV6-5; CDR3aa: CASSYDEGQAADTQYF; CDR3nt: TGTGCCAGCAGTTACGATGAGGGACAGGCCGCAGATACGCAGTATTTT
j_gene: TRBJ2-1; d_gene: TRBD2; len: 15; abundance: NA; v_gene: TRBV27; CDR3aa: CASSLTGGYFNEQFF; CDR3nt: TGTGCCAGCAGTTTAACGGGGGGATACTTCAATGAGCAGTTCTTC
j_gene: TRBJ1-2; d_gene: NA; len: 15; abundance: once; v_gene: TRBV9; CDR3aa: CASSVGLREDYGYTF; CDR3nt: TGTGCCAGCAGCGTAGGTCTAAGGGAGGACTATGGCTACACCTTC
j_gene: TRBJ2-2; d_gene: TRBD1; len: 15; abundance: NA; v_gene: TRBV4-1; CDR3aa: CASRLGQAVTGELFF; CDR3nt: TGCGCCAGCAGACTGGGACAGGCGGTCACCGGGGAGCTGTTTTTT
j_gene: TRBJ2-1; d_gene: NA; len: 13; abundance: NA; v_gene: TRBV6-4; CDR3aa: CASSDSMGNEQFF; CDR3nt: TGTGCCAGCAGTGACTCGATGGGGAATGAGCAGTTCTTC
j_gene: TRBJ1-2; d_gene: NA; len: 14; abundance: NA; v_gene: TRBV6-4; CDR3aa: CASPLRAAHYGYTF; CDR3nt: TGTGCCAGCCCCCTCCGGGCAGCCCACTATGGCTACACCTTC
j_gene: TRBJ2-2; d_gene: NA; len: 16; abundance: NA; v_gene: TRBV15; CDR3aa: CATSRRGIYATGELFF; CDR3nt: TGTGCCACCAGCAGGAGGGGGATCTACGCCACCGGGGAGCTGTTTTTT
j_gene: TRBJ1-2; d_gene: TRBD1; len: 15; abundance: once; v_gene: TRBV19; CDR3aa: CASSPGQGKNYGYTF; CDR3nt: TGTGCCAGTAGTCCGGGACAGGGAAAGAACTATGGCTACACCTTC
j_gene: TRBJ2-5; d_gene: NA; len: 11; abundance: NA; v_gene: TRBV10-2; CDR3aa: CASKRQETQYF; CDR3nt: TGCGCCAGCAAAAGGCAAGAGACCCAGTACTTC
j_gene: TRBJ2-2; d_gene: TRBD1; len: 14; abundance: NA; v_gene: TRBV18; CDR3aa: CASSTGADTGELFF; CDR3nt: TGTGCCAGCTCAACAGGGGCTGACACCGGGGAGCTGTTTTTT
j_gene: TRBJ2-6; d_gene: NA; len: 15; abundance: NA; v_gene: TRBV6-5; CDR3aa: CASGELVAGANVLTF; CDR3nt: TGTGCCAGCGGGGAGCTTGTGGCTGGGGCCAACGTCCTGACTTTC
j_gene: TRBJ1-1; d_gene: NA; len: 16; abundance: NA; v_gene: TRBV6-2/TRBV6-3; CDR3aa: CASSYQPYDSRTEAFF; CDR3nt: TGTGCCAGCAGTTATCAGCCCTATGACAGTAGGACTGAAGCTTTCTTT
j_gene: TRBJ1-1; d_gene: TRBD1; len: 12; abundance: NA; v_gene: TRBV7-2; CDR3aa: CASSVDRGEAFF; CDR3nt: TGTGCCAGCAGCGTTGACAGGGGGGAAGCTTTCTTT
j_gene: TRBJ2-7; d_gene: NA; len: 15; abundance: NA; v_gene: TRBV19; CDR3aa: CASSNRQGQGYEQYF; CDR3nt: TGTGCCAGTAGTAACCGCCAGGGACAAGGCTACGAGCAGTACTTC
j_gene: TRBJ2-3; d_gene: TRBD2; len: 15; abundance: NA; v_gene: TRBV27; CDR3aa: CASSFGGRVTDTQYF; CDR3nt: TGTGCCAGCAGTTTCGGCGGGAGGGTTACAGATACGCAGTATTTT
j_gene: TRBJ2-7; d_gene: NA; len: 12; abundance: NA; v_gene: TRBV7-9; CDR3aa: CASSPQGHEQYF; CDR3nt: TGTGCCAGCAGCCCTCAGGGGCACGAGCAGTACTTC
j_gene: TRBJ2-2; d_gene: TRBD2; len: 14; abundance: NA; v_gene: TRBV15; CDR3aa: CATRLAGNTGELFF; CDR3nt: TGTGCCACCAGGCTAGCGGGAAACACCGGGGAGCTGTTTTTT
j_gene: TRBJ2-7; d_gene: TRBD1; len: 13; abundance: NA; v_gene: TRBV3-1/TRBV3-2; CDR3aa: CASSRRGQGEQYF; CDR3nt: TGTGCCAGCAGCCGCAGGGGGCAAGGGGAGCAGTACTTC
j_gene: TRBJ2-7; d_gene: TRBD2; len: 20; abundance: NA; v_gene: TRBV6-2/TRBV6-3; CDR3aa: CASSYSTYGLAGSVSYEQYF; CDR3nt: TGTGCCAGCAGTTACTCAACCTACGGACTAGCGGGGTCCGTCTCCTACGAGCAGTACTTC
j_gene: TRBJ2-1; d_gene: NA; len: 15; abundance: NA; v_gene: TRBV7-8; CDR3aa: CASSLSTGVYNEQFF; CDR3nt: TGTGCCAGCAGCTTATCAACCGGGGTATACAATGAGCAGTTCTTC
j_gene: TRBJ1-1; d_gene: NA; len: 13; abundance: NA; v_gene: TRBV5-6; CDR3aa: CASSRGGNTEAFF; CDR3nt: TGTGCCAGCAGCCGGGGAGGGAACACTGAAGCTTTCTTT
j_gene: TRBJ1-2; d_gene: TRBD1; len: 14; abundance: NA; v_gene: TRBV19; CDR3aa: CASSFRTGNYGYTF; CDR3nt: TGTGCCAGTAGTTTTAGGACAGGGAACTATGGCTACACCTTC
j_gene: TRBJ2-7; d_gene: NA; len: 12; abundance: NA; v_gene: TRBV9; CDR3aa: CASSVEGREQYF; CDR3nt: TGTGCCAGCAGCGTAGAGGGGAGGGAGCAGTACTTC
j_gene: TRBJ1-2; d_gene: TRBD1; len: 15; abundance: NA; v_gene: TRBV27; CDR3aa: CASSLSPVTGVGYTF; CDR3nt: TGTGCCAGCAGTTTATCCCCCGTGACAGGGGTAGGCTACACCTTC
j_gene: TRBJ2-7; d_gene: NA; len: 14; abundance: NA; v_gene: TRBV4-3; CDR3aa: CASSQGTGPWEQYF; CDR3nt: TGCGCCAGCAGCCAAGGTACGGGCCCCTGGGAGCAGTACTTC
j_gene: TRBJ2-3; d_gene: NA; len: 15; abundance: NA; v_gene: TRBV9; CDR3aa: CASSVSGMGTDTQYF; CDR3nt: TGTGCCAGCAGCGTATCGGGAATGGGCACAGATACGCAGTATTTT
j_gene: TRBJ1-1; d_gene: NA; len: 14; abundance: once; v_gene: TRBV7-9; CDR3aa: CASSLALGFAEAFF; CDR3nt: TGTGCCAGCAGCTTAGCGCTGGGATTCGCTGAAGCTTTCTTT
j_gene: TRBJ1-1; d_gene: NA; len: 15; abundance: NA; v_gene: TRBV5-1; CDR3aa: CASSPGRGLNTEAFF; CDR3nt: TGCGCCAGCAGCCCCGGACGCGGCTTGAACACTGAAGCTTTCTTT
j_gene: TRBJ1-1; d_gene: NA; len: 15; abundance: NA; v_gene: TRBV7-8; CDR3aa: CASSLSGQQNTEAFF; CDR3nt: TGTGCCAGCAGCTTATCTGGACAACAGAACACTGAAGCTTTCTTT
j_gene: TRBJ2-1; d_gene: TRBD2; len: 18; abundance: NA; v_gene: TRBV5-6; CDR3aa: CASSLGGLGDYSYNEQFF; CDR3nt: TGTGCCAGCAGCTTGGGAGGACTCGGGGACTACTCCTACAATGAGCAGTTCTTC
j_gene: TRBJ2-7; d_gene: NA; len: 15; abundance: NA; v_gene: TRBV29-1; CDR3aa: CSALLLSGGPYEQYF; CDR3nt: TGCAGCGCCCTCCTCCTGTCCGGGGGCCCCTACGAGCAGTACTTC
j_gene: TRBJ1-1; d_gene: NA; len: 15; abundance: NA; v_gene: TRBV19; CDR3aa: CASSWEEGMNTEAFF; CDR3nt: TGTGCCAGTAGCTGGGAAGAAGGGATGAACACTGAAGCTTTCTTT
j_gene: TRBJ2-7; d_gene: NA; len: 14; abundance: NA; v_gene: TRBV13; CDR3aa: CASSWGRTTYEQYF; CDR3nt: TGTGCCAGCAGCTGGGGCAGGACGACCTACGAGCAGTACTTC
j_gene: TRBJ2-1; d_gene: TRBD1; len: 17; abundance: NA; v_gene: TRBV27; CDR3aa: CASTPRAGGVIYNEQFF; CDR3nt: TGTGCCAGCACCCCACGGGCAGGGGGCGTGATCTACAATGAGCAGTTCTTC